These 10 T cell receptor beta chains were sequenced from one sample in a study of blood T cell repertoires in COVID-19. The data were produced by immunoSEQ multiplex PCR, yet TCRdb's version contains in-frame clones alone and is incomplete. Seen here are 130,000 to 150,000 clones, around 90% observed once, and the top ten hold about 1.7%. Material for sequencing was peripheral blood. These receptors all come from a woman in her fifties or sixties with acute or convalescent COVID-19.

CDR3 loop: CASSSTLGGRDTQYF. The DNA for the CDR3 is TGTGCCAGCAGCTCAACCTTAGGGGGCCGAGATACGCAGTATTTT. The chain couples TRBV7-8 to TRBJ2-3, with 7 bases aligning to TRBD1. CDR1 and CDR2 from the germline V gene are SGHVS and FQNEAQ. The CDR3 has 15 amino acids. The V gene end was trimmed by 4 bases and the J gene end by 5 bases; junction bases not matched to a gene: 9. Drawing the rest from reference TRBV7-8 and TRBJ2-3, the complete variable domain is GAGVSQSPRYKVAKRGQDVALRCDPISGHVSLFWYQQALGQGPEFLTYFQNEAQLDKSGLPSDRFFAERPEGSVSTLKIQRTQQEDSAVYLCASSSTLGGRDTQYFGPGTRLTVL.

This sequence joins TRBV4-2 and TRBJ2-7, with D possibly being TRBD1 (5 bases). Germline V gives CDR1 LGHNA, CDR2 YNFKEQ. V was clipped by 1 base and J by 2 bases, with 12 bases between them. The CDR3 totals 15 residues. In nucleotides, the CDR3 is TGTGCCAGCAGCCAAGCGTGGGGCCAGACCTACGAGCAGTACTTC. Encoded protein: CASSQAWGQTYEQYF.

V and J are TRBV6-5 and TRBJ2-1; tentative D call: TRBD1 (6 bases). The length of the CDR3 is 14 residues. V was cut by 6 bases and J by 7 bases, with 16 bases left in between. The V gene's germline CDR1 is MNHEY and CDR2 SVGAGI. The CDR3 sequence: CASRGAGERNEQFF. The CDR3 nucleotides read TGTGCCAGCAGGGGGGCCGGGGAGAGGAATGAGCAGTTCTTC.

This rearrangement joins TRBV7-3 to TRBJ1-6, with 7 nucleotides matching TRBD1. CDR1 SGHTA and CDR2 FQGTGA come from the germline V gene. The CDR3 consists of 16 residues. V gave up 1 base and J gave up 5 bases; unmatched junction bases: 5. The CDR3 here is CASSLSRDRNNSPLHF. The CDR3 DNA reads TGTGCCAGCAGCTTAAGCCGGGACAGAAATAATTCACCCCTCCACTTT.

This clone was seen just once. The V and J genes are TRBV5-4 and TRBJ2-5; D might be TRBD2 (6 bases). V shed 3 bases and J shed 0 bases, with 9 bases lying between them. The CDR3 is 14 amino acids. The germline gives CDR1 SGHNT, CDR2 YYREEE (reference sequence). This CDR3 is CASSSRDYQETQYF. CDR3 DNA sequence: TGTGCCAGCAGCTCCCGGGACTACCAAGAGACCCAGTACTTC.

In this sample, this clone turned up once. Here the CDR3 reads CAISPREGTEAFF. CDR3 nucleotide sequence: TGTGCCATCAGTCCGCGGGAGGGCACTGAAGCTTTCTTT. The chain couples TRBV10-3 to TRBJ1-1; D is undetermined. Germline V lookup: CDR1 ENHRY, CDR2 SYGVKD. V dropped 5 bases and J dropped 4 bases, with 11 bases sitting between them. This CDR3 region has 13 residues.

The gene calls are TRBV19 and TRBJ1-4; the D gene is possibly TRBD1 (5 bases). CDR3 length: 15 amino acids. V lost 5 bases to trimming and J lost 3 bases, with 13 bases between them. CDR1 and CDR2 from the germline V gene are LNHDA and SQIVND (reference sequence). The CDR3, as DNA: TGTGCCAGTAGTTCACCTCGGGGGGCTAATGAAAAACTGTTTTTT. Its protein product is CASSSPRGANEKLFF.

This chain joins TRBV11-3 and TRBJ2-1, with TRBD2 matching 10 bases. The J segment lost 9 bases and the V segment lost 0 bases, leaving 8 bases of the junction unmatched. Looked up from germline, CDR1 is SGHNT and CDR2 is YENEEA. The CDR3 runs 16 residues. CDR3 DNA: TGTGCCAGCAGCTTAGATCGCAGCGGGGGGGCAGGTGAGCAGTTCTTC. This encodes CASSLDRSGGAGEQFF.

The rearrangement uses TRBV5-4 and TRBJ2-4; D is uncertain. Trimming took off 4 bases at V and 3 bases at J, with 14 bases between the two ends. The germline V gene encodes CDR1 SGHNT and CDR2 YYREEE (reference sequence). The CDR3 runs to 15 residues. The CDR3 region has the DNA TGTGCCAGCAGCCTCGGGTCCGAAGGCAAAAACATTCAGTACTTC. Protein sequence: CASSLGSEGKNIQYF.

The CDR3 nucleotides read TGCGCCAGCGGGGACAGTAGCACTGAAGCTTTCTTT. This sequence encodes CASGDSSTEAFF. This sequence joins TRBV5-1 and TRBJ1-1; 7 bases are shared with TRBD1. V was pared by 7 bases and J by 4 bases, with 4 bases of the junction left unmatched. The CDR3 is made up of 12 amino acids. Germline V gives CDR1 SGHRS, CDR2 YFSETQ.